The T cell receptor beta chain under discussion was sequenced for a study of CD8 T cells in acute hepatitis C reinfection. Time point: acute HCV infection, within 168 days of estimated infection date. No in vitro expansion preceded sequencing of these hepatitis C virus-specific cells, which were studied ex vivo. Findings and caveats of the study: Roughly twelve public clonotypes were found regardless of outcome. Overrepresentation in the naive pool did not explain the preferential TRBV04 and TRBV06 usage seen in all groups.

Sequencing was performed with immunoSEQ multiplex PCR; in TCRdb, only in-frame clones are kept and a portion is missing. The sample lists over 850 clones; 55% to 65% were seen once. Trimming cost V 3 bases and J 4 bases; bases outside gene matches: 1. The CDR3 is 13 residues long. The germline CDR1 and CDR2 sequences are SGHDN and FVKESK. This clonotype was sampled from a woman aged 18-35 years who spontaneously cleared hepatitis C infection. The J gene is TRBJ1-1, the V gene TRBV14; 8 positions agree with TRBD1. The sequencing here drew on HCV NS3-1073 tetramer-sorted CD8+ T cells from PBMCs, taken during acute infection. The CDR3 DNA reads TGTGCCAGCAGCCACGGACAGGGCACTGAAGCTTTCTTT. It yields the protein CASSHGQGTEAFF.